These T cell receptor beta chains were read from a single sample in a study of blood T cell repertoires in COVID-19. The protocol was immunoSEQ multiplex PCR, while the TCRdb copy is restricted to in-frame clones and leaves out a portion. The sample lists some 150,000 clones, 70% to 90% seen once, with 3% in the top ten. Source material: peripheral blood. These receptors were obtained from a woman between 40 and 55 years old with active or convalescent COVID-19. Each CDR3 is given with its conserved first and last residue. A D gene is named only where the DNA matches it firmly. Some rows mark clone size as missing; the rest say once, few, many or name a class of expanded clone.

TGTGCCAGCAGCCAGGGGGCAACACAGCCCCAGCATTTT CASSQGATQPQHF TRBJ1-5 TRBD1 TRBV11-2 . 13
TGTGCCATCAGTGAGTCGAGGGGGACTGAAGCTTTCTTT CAISESRGTEAFF TRBJ1-1 . TRBV10-3 few 13
TGCGCCAGCAGCTTGGGACAGATGGCAACTAATGAAAAACTGTTTTTT CASSLGQMATNEKLFF TRBJ1-4 . TRBV5-1 . 16
TGTGCCAGCAGCCAGGGGACAGGGCTTTCCTACGAGCAGTACTTC CASSQGTGLSYEQYF TRBJ2-7 TRBD1 TRBV3-1/TRBV3-2 . 15
TGTGCCAGCTCGCCAGCCGGGACAGGGGGCACCGGGGAGCTGTTTTTT CASSPAGTGGTGELFF TRBJ2-2 TRBD1 TRBV18 . 16
TGTGCCTGGACCGCTGGGGGGACGGGCACCCCGACGCGGGGCTACACCTTC CAWTAGGTGTPTRGYTF TRBJ1-2 . TRBV30 few 17
TGTGCCAGCAGCTTGGGGGGGGTACAACGGGCCCAGCATTTT CASSLGGVQRAQHF TRBJ1-5 . TRBV5-8 . 14
TGTGCCAGCAGCGTATTAGGAGCGGGGGGTGTGAGTACGCAGTATTTT CASSVLGAGGVSTQYF TRBJ2-3 TRBD2 TRBV9 once 16
TGTGCCAGCAGTTTCCACCCCGGAGCCTCTGAAGCTTTCTTT CASSFHPGASEAFF TRBJ1-1 . TRBV27 once 14
TGTGCCACCCCAGGAACCGTTAATGAAAAACTGTTTTTT CATPGTVNEKLFF TRBJ1-4 . TRBV7-9 once 13
TGTGCCAGCAGCTTAGTAGGAGGGCTTAGCAATCAGCCCCAGCATTTT CASSLVGGLSNQPQHF TRBJ1-5 . TRBV7-8 . 16
TGTGCCAGCAGTTACCCCACCGGGACTAGACCCGGGGAGCTGTTTTTT CASSYPTGTRPGELFF TRBJ2-2 TRBD2 TRBV6-2/TRBV6-3 few 16
TGTGCCAGCAGCCTCCCCGGGGGGCTGATGGTACCTTACGAGCAGTACTTC CASSLPGGLMVPYEQYF TRBJ2-7 . TRBV7-2 . 17
TGTGCCAGCAGTGAGGTGTCAGGGGGGCATAATGAAAAACTGTTTTTT CASSEVSGGHNEKLFF TRBJ1-4 TRBD1 TRBV6-1 once 16